The 26 T cell receptor beta chains given below trace back to one sample, sequenced in a study of blood T cell repertoires in COVID-19. Assay: immunoSEQ multiplex PCR; the TCRdb copy retains only in-frame clones and omits some. The table lists approximately 150,000 clones, about four fifths of them singletons. Sequencing input: peripheral blood. The receptors were sampled from a human donor in a cohort sampled during active COVID-19.

This chain links TRBV19 with TRBJ1-5, with 7 bases that match TRBD1. The J segment lost 0 bases and the V segment lost 4 bases, leaving 3 bases of the junction unmatched. The germline V gene has CDR1 LNHDA and CDR2 SQIVND (reference sequence). This CDR3 region has 15 residues. CDR3 DNA: TGTGCCAGTAGTAAGGGACAGAATAGCAATCAGCCCCAGCATTTT. Translating it yields CASSKGQNSNQPQHF.

The chain carries TRBV30 and TRBJ1-1; 9 positions match TRBD1. The V segment lost 3 bases and the J segment 4 bases; nucleotides outside the gene matches: 12. CDR1 is GTSNPN, CDR2 SVGIG, per germline (reference sequence). The CDR3 covers 16 residues. CDR3: CAWRLADRGSGTEAFF. The CDR3 coding sequence is TGTGCCTGGAGGCTCGCGGACAGGGGTTCGGGCACTGAAGCTTTCTTT.

The chain uses TRBV9 and TRBJ2-1, with no clear D. This CDR3 is 14 amino acids long. Looked up from germline, CDR1 is SGDLS and CDR2 is YYNGEE. V shed 1 base and J shed 0 bases, with 5 bases lying between them. CDR3 region: CASSVSGSYNEQFF. The CDR3 DNA reads TGTGCCAGCAGCGTATCCGGCTCCTACAATGAGCAGTTCTTC.

This chain joins TRBV15 and TRBJ1-4, with 8 positions matching TRBD1. Germline V gene sequence: CDR1 LNHNV, CDR2 YYDKDF (reference sequence). The ends lost 5 bases at V and 5 bases at J; junction bases unmatched: 7. This CDR3 contains 15 residues. The CDR3: CATSVNRGGNEKLFF. The DNA of the CDR3 is TGTGCCACCAGCGTCAACAGGGGGGGCAATGAAAAACTGTTTTTT.

The chain employs TRBV20-1 and TRBJ2-3; D gene uncertain. The CDR3 is 13 residues long. V was pared by 3 bases and J by 3 bases, with 10 bases between. Germline CDR1 and CDR2: DFQATT and SNEGSKA (reference sequence). This chain's CDR3 is CSASPLNTDTQYF. The CDR3 region has the DNA TGCAGTGCTAGTCCTCTTAATACAGATACGCAGTATTTT.

The rearrangement uses TRBV27 and TRBJ1-5, with D perhaps matching TRBD1 (5 bases). Germline CDR1 reads MNHEY; CDR2 reads SMNVEV (reference sequence). The CDR3 sequence is 15 residues long. V lost 0 bases and J lost 6, with 12 bases in between. This CDR3 is CASSLSSRRGQPQHF. The CDR3 DNA follows: TGTGCCAGCAGTTTATCTTCAAGAAGGGGTCAGCCCCAGCATTTT.

The gene calls are TRBV10-2 and TRBJ2-3, with TRBD2 matching 7 bases. The CDR3 runs to 14 residues. The V gene's germline CDR1 is WSHSY and CDR2 SAAADI. V trimming: 8 bases; J trimming: 1 base; junction bases outside the gene matches: 6. CDR3 residues: CASVGLAGTDTQYF. The CDR3 DNA reads TGCGCCAGCGTGGGGCTAGCGGGCACAGATACGCAGTATTTT.

V is TRBV7-6 and J is TRBJ2-6, with TRBD1 identical over 9 bases. Germline lookup yields CDR1 SGHVS and CDR2 FNYEAQ. CDR3 length equals 15 residues. J was trimmed by 8 bases and V by 5 bases; bases with no gene match: 7. Written as DNA, the CDR3 is TGTGCCAGCAGCCAGCCGGGACAGGGCACCAACGTCCTGACTTTC. This codes for CASSQPGQGTNVLTF.

V usage is TRBV10-2 and J usage is TRBJ2-5; tentatively, D is TRBD1 (5 bases). This CDR3 comprises 13 residues. V was trimmed by 2 bases and J by 4 bases, leaving 8 bases between them. Germline V CDR1 and CDR2: WSHSY, SAAADI. This CDR3 reads CASSEVGLETQYF. The CDR3 DNA is TGCGCCAGCAGTGAGGTGGGGCTAGAGACCCAGTACTTC.

For this clone: A junction end diverges from the germline sequence, so it may reflect a read error. This chain joins TRBV7-7 and TRBJ1-1; D is unresolved. Per the germline V gene, CDR1 is SSHAT and CDR2 is FNYEAQ (reference sequence). This CDR3 spans 13 amino acids. DNA for the CDR3: TGTGCTAGCAGCCCCAGTTCAAACACTGAAGCTTTCTTT. The encoded protein is CASSPSSNTEAFF.

In its sample, this clone was seen many times. The chain recombines TRBV3-1 (or the pseudogene TRBV3-2) with TRBJ2-3, with a weak D call TRBD2 (5 bases). CDR1 and CDR2 from the germline V gene are LGHDT and YNNKEL (reference sequence). Trimming removed 5 bases from V and 3 bases from J, with 12 bases in between. CDR3 size: 14 residues. CDR3 DNA sequence: TGTGCCAGCAGCTCAACCCGGGGTACAGATACGCAGTATTTT. This codes for CASSSTRGTDTQYF.

This clone was counted a few times. This CDR3 is CASSPFSTGGYTF. The CDR3 DNA reads as TGTGCCAGCTCTCCCTTCTCGACAGGAGGCTACACCTTC. This rearrangement joins TRBV18 to TRBJ1-2; tentatively, D is TRBD1 (6 bases). The CDR3 covers 13 residues. Trimming stripped 6 bases from V and 8 bases from J, with 16 bases between. Looked up from germline, CDR1 is KGHSH and CDR2 is LQKENI.

This clone was observed once. V and J are TRBV29-1 and TRBJ2-6; D perhaps matches TRBD1 (6 bases). This CDR3 region has 17 residues. CDR1 and CDR2 from the germline V gene are SQVTM and ANQGSEA. Trimming took 2 bases from V and 0 from J, leaving 14 bases between them. CDR3 nucleotide sequence: TGCAGCGTTGAATGGTCTGGACAGAGCTCTGGGGCCAACGTCCTGACTTTC. Its translation: CSVEWSGQSSGANVLTF.

The chain couples TRBV18 to TRBJ2-5; D uncertain. Germline CDR1 KGHSH, CDR2 LQKENI. Trimming left V 5 bases short and J 5 bases short, with 6 bases between. The CDR3 extends over 11 amino acids. The CDR3 DNA sequence: TGTGCCAGCTCATCAATGGAGACCCAGTACTTC. This codes for CASSSMETQYF.

This chain connects TRBV18 to TRBJ1-3; D is unclear. This CDR3 is 17 amino acids long. Trimming shortened V by 2 bases and J by 0 bases, and 14 bases separated the two germline ends. The germline CDR1 and CDR2 sequences are KGHSH and LQKENI. CDR3 loop: CASSPWGGPSSGNTIYF. CDR3 DNA: TGTGCCAGCTCACCATGGGGAGGCCCGAGCTCTGGAAACACCATATATTTT.

This chain uses TRBV28 with TRBJ1-1; maybe TRBD1 (5 bases). There are 13 residues in the CDR3. CDR1 is MDHEN, CDR2 SYDVKM, per germline. The V gene lost 8 bases and the J gene lost 5 bases, with 15 bases spanning the gap. The CDR3 here is CASALRGRTEAFF. The CDR3 coding sequence is TGTGCCAGCGCCCTTAGGGGTCGTACTGAAGCTTTCTTT.

V is TRBV20-1 and J is TRBJ2-1; D is undetermined. Germline-derived CDR1 and CDR2 are DFQATT and SNEGSKA (reference sequence). The CDR3 is 11 amino acids. Trimming removed 3 bases from V and 6 bases from J, with 6 bases in between. The CDR3 loop is CSASIGNEQFF. The CDR3 coding sequence is TGCAGTGCTAGTATCGGCAATGAGCAGTTCTTC.

As regards this clone: At one of its ends the junction is not consistent with the germline gene, which may arise from a read error. The V gene is TRBV6-1, the J gene TRBJ1-5; maybe TRBD1 (5 bases). The CDR3 covers 14 residues. CDR1 and CDR2 from the germline V gene are MNHNS and SASEGT. This chain's CDR3 is CASSDWGGRQLQHF. The CDR3 DNA reads as TGTGCCAGCAGTGATTGGGGGGGGAGGCAGCTCCAGCATTTT.

The rearrangement links TRBV19 to TRBJ2-1; 9 nucleotides align to TRBD2. The germline gives CDR1 LNHDA, CDR2 SQIVND (reference sequence). The CDR3 totals 16 residues. The V gene end was trimmed by 3 bases and the J gene end by 10 bases; junction bases not matched to a gene: 13. The CDR3 region has the DNA TGTGCCAGTAGTATTAGGGAAGCGGGGGGAAGGGGAGAGCAGTTCTTC. Its protein product is CASSIREAGGRGEQFF.

The rearrangement links TRBV12-3 or TRBV12-4 to TRBJ1-1; no clear D. The germline V and J ends were trimmed by 7 bases and 5 bases, with 14 bases remaining between them. CDR3 length equals 13 residues. Written as DNA, the CDR3 is TGTGCCAGCACCTTTGGTCAGGAAACTGAAGCTTTCTTT. It yields the protein CASTFGQETEAFF.

V and J are TRBV3-1 (or the pseudogene TRBV3-2) and TRBJ1-6, with TRBD1 matching 11 bases. The CDR3 extends over 20 amino acids. The germline V gene encodes CDR1 LGHDT and CDR2 YNNKEL (reference sequence). With V trimmed by 1 base and J by 8 bases, 16 bases remained unmatched. The DNA of the CDR3 is TGTGCCAGCAGCCAAGCCTTATGGGGGACAGGGGGTAGGTTGTATTCACCCCTCCACTTT. It translates to CASSQALWGTGGRLYSPLHF.

V gene TRBV28 combines with J gene TRBJ2-2; possible D gene TRBD2, 6 bases. Trimming pared 3 bases from V and 2 bases from J, leaving 13 bases between. The length of the CDR3 is 16 residues. The germline CDR1 and CDR2 sequences are MDHEN and SYDVKM. CDR3 DNA: TGTGCCAGCAGTTTCGGGAGAGGGCTAAACACCGGGGAGCTGTTTTTT. Amino acid sequence: CASSFGRGLNTGELFF.

The chain carries TRBV20-1 and TRBJ1-2; D call uncertain. The CDR3 has 14 residues. Trimming shortened V by 3 bases and J by 6 bases, and 17 bases separated the two germline ends. Looked up from germline, CDR1 is DFQATT and CDR2 is SNEGSKA (reference sequence). CDR3 nucleotides: TGCAGTGCTAGTCGGAGGGTGGGCTCTCATGGCTACACCTTC. It encodes CSASRRVGSHGYTF.

The genes are TRBV5-1 and TRBJ2-7; no clear D gene. CDR3 length equals 11 residues. Germline loops: CDR1 SGHRS, CDR2 YFSETQ. Trimming took off 3 bases at V and 6 bases at J, with 7 bases between the two ends. The CDR3 region is CASSSVFEQYV. CDR3 DNA: TGCGCCAGCAGCTCGGTTTTCGAGCAGTACGTC.

The chain carries TRBV19 and TRBJ1-5; the D gene is possibly TRBD1 (5 bases). Germline loops: CDR1 LNHDA, CDR2 SQIVND (reference sequence). CDR3 size: 13 residues. With 9 bases removed from V and 8 bases from J, the gap between germline ends came to 17 bases. In DNA form, the CDR3 reads TGTGCCAGCCGGGGGGGTTTTCGGGAGCCCCAGCATTTT. Its translation is CASRGGFREPQHF. Filled out from reference TRBV19 and TRBJ1-5, the complete variable domain reads DGGITQSPKYLFRKEGQNVTLSCEQNLNHDAMYWYRQDPGQGLRLIYYSQIVNDFQKGDIAEGYSVSREKKESFPLTVTSAQKNPTAFYLCASRGGFREPQHFGDGTRLSIL.

The V gene is TRBV19, the J gene TRBJ1-5; D perhaps matches TRBD1 (6 bases). Trimming stripped 0 bases from V and 6 bases from J, with 9 bases between. The CDR3 spans 14 residues. From germline, CDR1 is LNHDA and CDR2 SQIVND (reference sequence). CDR3 DNA: TGTGCCAGTAGTATAGAACAGGGTGGTCAGCCCCAGCATTTT. As protein: CASSIEQGGQPQHF.